This T cell receptor beta chain derives from a study of blood T cell repertoires in COVID-19. Study-level information: The United States, Italy and Spain supplied acute and convalescent COVID-19 samples. T cells, B-cell-depleted T cells, or PBMCs provided the cDNA or gDNA that served as material.

As handled by the study authors: Estimation of nucleated cell counts relied on the amplification of reference gene primers. Generated by immunoSEQ multiplex PCR, the TCRdb table keeps only in-frame clones and is missing some. That table is the source of V, J and clone size, and D and trimming were worked out from the DNA. The data show fewer than 250,000 clones, approximately 80% seen once. Germline V gives CDR1 MDHEN, CDR2 SYDVKM. Trimming removed 6 bases from V and 9 bases from J; junction bases left unmatched: 8. This CDR3 has 13 residues. The chain links TRBV28 to TRBJ1-5; 7 bases are shared with TRBD1. Sequencing was carried out using peripheral blood. This receptor was identified in a woman over 75 with acute or convalescent COVID-19. The CDR3: CASSRGQNWPQHF. The CDR3 DNA reads as TGTGCCAGCAGCCGGGGACAGAATTGGCCCCAGCATTTT.